This TCR beta chain appears in the sequencing data of a study of CD8 T cells in ankylosing spondylitis. Whole-study findings and limits: Ankylosing spondylitis blood seemed to carry a telltale TCR beta motif made of eight highly homologous variants.

This clonotype was detected only a few times. Its antigen is unidentified. TCRdb recomputed calls from the 5' RACE reads with MiXCR, one row per CDR3 protein. Of roughly 450,000 distinct CDR3 sequences in the sample, roughly a quarter were seen once. Material: blood, either unsorted or a sorted T cell fraction (not recorded which). The receptor was isolated from a male donor with ankylosing spondylitis.

The CDR3 region is CASSTPSQGDSPLHF. CDR3 sequence (DNA): TGTGCCAGCAGCACACCGTCTCAGGGGGACTCACCCCTCCACTTT. V and J are TRBV7-9 and TRBJ1-6; 7 bases line up with TRBD1. V lost 5 bases, J lost 10 bases, and 11 bases stayed unmatched. The CDR3 sequence is 15 residues long. The germline CDR1 and CDR2 sequences are SEHNR and FQNEAQ (reference sequence).